The entry below gives a single TCR beta chain sequence along with its context. Grouping used clinical history reported by participants in a survey and questionnaire. The study recruited exposed participants who had met a COVID-19 case within 2 weeks before entry. Using immunoSEQ multiplex PCR, the repertoire was profiled, and TCRdb retains in-frame clones only, with some absent. Of a few hundred thousand clones in the sample, around 84% were seen once. This entry is derived from a study of blood T cell repertoires in COVID-19. On the study more broadly: Whether acute or convalescent, the COVID-19 samples came from the United States, Italy and Spain. Sources were T cells, B-cell-depleted T cells, or PBMCs; the material itself was cDNA or gDNA.

The sequenced sample was PBMCs or T cells enriched from blood (not recorded which). This TCR derives from a woman between 45 and 65 years old who had been exposed to COVID-19.

This CDR3 reads CASGTSGSYNEQFF. The DNA for the CDR3 is TGTGCCAGCGGAACTAGCGGTTCCTACAATGAGCAGTTCTTC. This chain links TRBV9 with TRBJ2-1; TRBD2 matches 8 bases. Germline V gene sequence: CDR1 SGDLS, CDR2 YYNGEE. With 7 bases clipped from V and 1 base from J, the junction kept 4 bases outside the gene matches. The CDR3 is 14 amino acids. Combining the CDR3 with reference TRBV9 and TRBJ2-1 gives the whole variable domain DSGVTQTPKHLITATGQRVTLRCSPRSGDLSVYWYQQSLDQGLQFLIQYYNGEERAKGNILERFSAQQFPDLHSELNLSSLELGDSALYFCASGTSGSYNEQFFGPGTRLTVL.